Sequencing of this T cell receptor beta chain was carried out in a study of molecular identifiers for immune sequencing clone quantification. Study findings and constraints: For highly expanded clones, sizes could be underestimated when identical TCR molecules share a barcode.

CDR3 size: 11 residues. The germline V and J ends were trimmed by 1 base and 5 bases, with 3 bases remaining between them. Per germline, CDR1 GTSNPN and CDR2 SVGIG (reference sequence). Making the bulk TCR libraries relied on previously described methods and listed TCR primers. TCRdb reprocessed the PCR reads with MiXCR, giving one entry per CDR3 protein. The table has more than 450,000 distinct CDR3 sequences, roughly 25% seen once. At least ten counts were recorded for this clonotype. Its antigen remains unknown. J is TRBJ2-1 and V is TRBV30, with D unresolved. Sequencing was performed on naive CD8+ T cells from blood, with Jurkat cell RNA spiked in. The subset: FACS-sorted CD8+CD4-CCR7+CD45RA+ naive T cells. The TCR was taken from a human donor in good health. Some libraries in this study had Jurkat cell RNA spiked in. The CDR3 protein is CAWSDHNEQFF. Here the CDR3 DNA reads TGTGCCTGGAGTGACCACAATGAGCAGTTCTTC. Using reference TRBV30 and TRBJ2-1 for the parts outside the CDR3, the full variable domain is SQTIHQWPATLVQPVGSPLSLECTVEGTSNPNLYWYRQAAGRGLQLLFYSVGIGQISSEVPQNLSASRPQDRQFILSSKKLLLSDSGFYLCAWSDHNEQFFGPGTRLTVL.